This T cell receptor (delta chain) was found in a study of gamma-delta chains in newborns, infants, children. Turning to the study itself: Innate gammadelta T cells reportedly expand polyclonally right after birth, driven by microbial exposure, per the title.

Notes on this clone: Other DNA sequences from this sample encode an identical CDR3 as well.

TCRdb ran CATT on the reads. The table includes about 4,200 delta-chain clones, around 36% detected once. Germline loops: CDR1 GEAIGNYY, CDR2 EKD. This CDR3 region has 24 residues. V lost 0 bases and J lost 0; bases outside the gene matches: 17. The sequence was obtained from a child who received the measles vaccine. Source material: blood. The chain joins TRDV2 to TRDJ3; TRDD3 matches 12 bases. The CDR3 sequence is CACDTESGGYALTPRSWDTRQMFF. The CDR3 nucleotides read TGTGCCTGTGACACCGAATCTGGGGGATACGCATTAACCCCTCGCTCCTGGGACACCCGACAGATGTTTTTC.